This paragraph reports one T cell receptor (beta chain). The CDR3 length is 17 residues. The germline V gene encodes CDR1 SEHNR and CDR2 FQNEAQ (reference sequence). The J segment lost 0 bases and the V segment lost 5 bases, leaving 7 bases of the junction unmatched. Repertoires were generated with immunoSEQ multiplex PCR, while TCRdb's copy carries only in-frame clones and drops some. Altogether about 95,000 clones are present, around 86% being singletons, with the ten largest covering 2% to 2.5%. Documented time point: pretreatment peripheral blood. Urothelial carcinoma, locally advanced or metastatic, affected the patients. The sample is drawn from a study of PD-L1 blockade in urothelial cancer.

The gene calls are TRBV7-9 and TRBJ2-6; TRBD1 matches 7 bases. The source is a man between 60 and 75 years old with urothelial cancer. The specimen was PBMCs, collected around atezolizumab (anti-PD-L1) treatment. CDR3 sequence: CASSVTGSSSGANVLTF. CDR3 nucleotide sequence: TGTGCCAGCAGCGTGACAGGGTCCAGCTCTGGGGCCAACGTCCTGACTTTC.